Shown below are 12 T cell receptor beta chains from a single sample sequenced in a study of Graves' ophthalmopathy and Graves' hyperthyroidism. Investigators amplified TCR beta CDR3 regions from RNA transcripts. Second-round multiplex PCR came after a first-round RT-PCR that employed HTBI primers. TCRdb processed the multiplex PCR reads anew with MiXCR; each CDR3 protein has one entry. This table holds roughly 600,000 distinct CDR3 sequences, 39% found once. Sequences were obtained from peripheral blood or thyroid tissue (not recorded which). Receptors originate from an adult man with Graves' hyperthyroidism.

Worth noting for this clonotype: This could be a read error, since a much larger clone is one nucleotide away. The genes are TRBV10-3 and TRBJ1-2; D is perhaps TRBD1 (6 bases). The CDR3 extends over 13 amino acids. Germline V gene lookup returns CDR1 ENHRY and CDR2 SYGVKD. The ends were cut back, 3 bases at V and 8 bases at J, with 13 bases in the middle. The CDR3 reads CAISERGAHGYTF. Here the CDR3 DNA reads TGTGCCATCAGTGAAAGGGGGGCGCACGGCTACACCTTC.

This clonotype showed up many times. At one of its ends the junction is not consistent with the germline gene, which may arise from a read error. V and J are TRBV7-7 and TRBJ2-5; 9 bases line up with TRBD2. Germline values: CDR1 SSHAT, CDR2 FNYEAQ (reference sequence). The CDR3 is 14 amino acids. The CDR3 bases are TGTGCTAGCAGCTTTACTAGCGGGCAAGAGACCCAGTACTTC. Residues: CASSFTSGQETQYF.

The chain uses TRBV15 and TRBJ1-1, with unresolved D. The ends were cut back, 0 bases at V and 6 bases at J, with 8 bases in the middle. The germline CDR1 and CDR2 sequences are LNHNV and YYDKDF (reference sequence). CDR3 size: 13 residues. The chain's CDR3 is CATSRESDAEAFF. CDR3 coding DNA: TGTGCCACCAGCAGAGAAAGTGACGCTGAAGCTTTCTTT. The full variable domain, its missing parts supplied by reference TRBV15 and TRBJ1-1, is DAMVIQNPRYQVTQFGKPVTLSCSQTLNHNVMYWYQQKSSQAPKLLFHYYDKDFNNEADTPDNFQSRRPNTSFCFLDIRSPGLGDTAMYLCATSRESDAEAFFGQGTRLTVV.

With regard to this clonotype: A much larger clonotype is one base distant, so this may be a read error. This chain links TRBV9 with TRBJ2-7; 10 bases align to TRBD2. The V gene's germline CDR1 is SGDLS and CDR2 YYNGEE. Trimming at V came to 0 bases and at J to 6 bases, leaving 15 bases not matched to a gene. This CDR3 contains 18 residues. This chain's CDR3 is CASSVGPSGRAVAFEQYF. The CDR3 region has the DNA TGTGCCAGCAGCGTAGGCCCTAGCGGGAGAGCGGTTGCCTTCGAGCAGTACTTC.

This clonotype was counted many times. The chain links TRBV24-1 to TRBJ1-1, with TRBD1 as a possible D gene (5 bases). The CDR3 spans 14 residues. The germline CDR1 and CDR2 sequences are KGHDR and SFDVKD. V lost 7 bases, J lost 1 base, and 12 bases lay in between. The CDR3 region has the DNA TGTGCCACCAGGGGAGGGACGGAGAACACTGAAGCTTTCTTT. It encodes CATRGGTENTEAFF.

This clonotype appeared a few times. This chain uses TRBV5-1 with TRBJ2-2; D tentatively fits TRBD1 or TRBD2 (5 bases each). CDR3 length equals 13 residues. The germline V gene has CDR1 SGHRS and CDR2 YFSETQ. The V and J ends lost 5 bases and 5 bases respectively, with 10 bases between them. CDR3 DNA: TGCGCCAGCAGGTCCGGGGCGACCGGGGAGCTGTTTTTT. Its protein product is CASRSGATGELFF.

This clonotype has a count of ten or more. V and J are TRBV10-3 and TRBJ1-6; D is possibly TRBD1 (5 bases). CDR1 is ENHRY and CDR2 is SYGVKD in the germline V gene. V was pared by 10 bases and J by 10 bases, with 17 bases between. The CDR3 extends over 13 amino acids. The CDR3 loop is CATSGGEASPLHF. As DNA, the CDR3 is TGTGCCACCTCCGGGGGTGAGGCATCACCCCTCCACTTT.

The chain is built from TRBV10-2 and TRBJ1-4; D might be TRBD1 (5 bases). Germline lookup yields CDR1 WSHSY and CDR2 SAAADI. V was trimmed by 7 bases and J by 0 bases, leaving 9 bases between them. This CDR3 is 14 amino acids long. The CDR3 spells CASNAGPTNEKLFF. The CDR3 nucleotides read TGCGCCAGCAACGCGGGGCCAACTAATGAAAAACTGTTTTTT.

Ten or more counts support this clonotype. This chain uses TRBV5-1 with TRBJ2-5; TRBD2 might be the D (6 bases). The V gene's germline CDR1 is SGHRS and CDR2 YFSETQ. Trimming shortened V by 3 bases and J by 4 bases, and 10 bases separated the two germline ends. The CDR3 has 13 amino acids. CDR3: CASSWTTRETQYF. Here the CDR3 DNA reads TGCGCCAGCAGCTGGACTACCCGAGAGACCCAGTACTTC.

This clonotype was seen a few times. It may be a read error: a sequence one base away is much more abundant. The chain joins TRBV29-1 to TRBJ2-7, with TRBD2 matching 7 bases. Germline CDR1 reads SQVTM; CDR2 reads ANQGSEA. This CDR3 comprises 12 residues. CDR3 sequence: CSVAGRFDEQHF. CDR3 in DNA: TGCAGCGTTGCCGGGAGGTTCGACGAGCAGCACTTC.

In this sample, this clonotype turned up many times. The J gene is TRBJ1-1, the V gene TRBV9; no firm D call. The germline V gene has CDR1 SGDLS and CDR2 YYNGEE. V gave up 0 bases and J gave up 3 bases, with 9 bases separating them. The CDR3 loop spans 14 amino acids. CDR3 sequence: CASSVERGDTEAFF. DNA for the CDR3: TGTGCCAGCAGCGTAGAGCGGGGAGACACTGAAGCTTTCTTT.

V is TRBV7-8 and J is TRBJ2-7; weak D call: TRBD1 (8 bases). Trimming cost V 6 bases and J 8 bases, with 26 bases left between them. Germline assignment: CDR1 SGHVS and CDR2 FQNEAQ. CDR3 length: 16 amino acids. The CDR3 region has the DNA TGTGCCAGCAGTCTAACCACAGGGGGGGATAAGAGGAAGCAGTACTTC. Amino acid sequence: CASSLTTGGDKRKQYF.